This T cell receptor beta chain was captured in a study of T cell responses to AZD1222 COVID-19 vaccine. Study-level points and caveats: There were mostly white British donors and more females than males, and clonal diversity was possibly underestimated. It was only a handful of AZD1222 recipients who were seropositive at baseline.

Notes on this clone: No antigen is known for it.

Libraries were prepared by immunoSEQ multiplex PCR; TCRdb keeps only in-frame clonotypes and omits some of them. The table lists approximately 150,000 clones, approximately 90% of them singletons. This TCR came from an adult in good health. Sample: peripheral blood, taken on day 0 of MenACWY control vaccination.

The CDR3: CASSLDRYGYTF. CDR3 sequence (DNA): TGTGCCAGCAGCCTGGACCGTTATGGCTACACCTTC. V gene TRBV25-1 combines with J gene TRBJ1-2; unclear D gene. CDR3 size: 12 residues. The germline V gene has CDR1 MGHDK and CDR2 SYGVNS. V lost 6 bases to trimming and J lost 5 bases, with 10 bases between them.